This T cell receptor (beta chain) emerged from a study of shared clonotypes between healthy human individuals. Trimming shortened V by 7 bases and J by 4 bases, and 13 bases separated the two germline ends. This CDR3 contains 12 residues. Germline V lookup: CDR1 SQVTM, CDR2 ANQGSEA. Study results and limitations: Genetic and exposure-history diversity was limited by the small donor number. Rarefaction indicated that sorted-subset sequencing remained incomplete although depth was large.

On this clone: The target antigen is unknown.

Approximately 210 ng DNA, 30,000 or so T cell genomes, went into each sorted-subset replicate PCR. Some clones are missing from TCRdb's copy, which holds only in-frame ones; the method was immunoSEQ multiplex PCR. Of about 520,000 clones listed, approximately 95% are singletons. V usage is TRBV29-1 and J usage is TRBJ2-5; D gene ambiguous. Sequenced material: naive CD4+ T cells sorted from blood. The subset: CD45RA+ positively selected. The sequence derives from a woman aged 25 to 39 in good health. This chain's CDR3 is CSAESWGETQYF. CDR3 sequence (DNA): TGCAGCGCTGAGAGTTGGGGAGAGACCCAGTACTTC.